This T cell receptor beta chain was recovered during a study of cytomegalovirus exposure and HLA in healthy donors. Study as a whole: Most genotyped donors, over 70% of 300 to 400, had Caucasian-associated genetic ancestry.

A multiplex PCR was run with 60 Vbeta primers and 13 Jbeta primers. The protocol was immunoSEQ multiplex PCR, while the TCRdb copy is restricted to in-frame clones and leaves out a portion. The sample shows approximately 160,000 clones, roughly 85% of them seen only once. This CDR3 has 14 residues. CDR1 is MNHEY and CDR2 is SMNVEV in the germline V gene (reference sequence). With 5 bases clipped from V and 5 bases from J, the junction kept 4 bases outside the gene matches. Sequenced sample: PBMCs. This receptor was identified in a male donor in good health and CMV-seronegative. The chain joins TRBV27 to TRBJ2-3; TRBD1 matches at 10 bases. In DNA form, the CDR3 reads TGTGCCAGCAGTCTGACAGGGGGCTTAGATACGCAGTATTTT. This translates into CASSLTGGLDTQYF.